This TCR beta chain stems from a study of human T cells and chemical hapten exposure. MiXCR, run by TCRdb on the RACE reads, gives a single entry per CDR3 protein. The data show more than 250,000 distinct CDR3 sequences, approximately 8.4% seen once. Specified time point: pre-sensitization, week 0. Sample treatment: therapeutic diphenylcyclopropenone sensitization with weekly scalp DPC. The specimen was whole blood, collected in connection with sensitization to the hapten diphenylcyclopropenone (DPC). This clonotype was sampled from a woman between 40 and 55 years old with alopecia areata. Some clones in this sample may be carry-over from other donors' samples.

CDR3 nucleotides: TGTGCCAGCAAGAGGTTCTCTAGCAATCAGCCCCAGCATTTT. It yields the protein CASKRFSSNQPQHF. V gene TRBV28 combines with J gene TRBJ1-5; D unclear. The germline V gene encodes CDR1 MDHEN and CDR2 SYDVKM. The CDR3 contains 14 residues. The V and J ends lost 7 bases and 0 bases respectively, with 10 bases between them.